This T cell receptor beta chain was captured by sequencing in a study of molecular identifiers for immune sequencing clone quantification. Germline V CDR1 and CDR2: SGDLS, YYNGEE. The germline V and J ends were trimmed by 1 base and 0 bases, with 8 bases remaining between them. The CDR3 totals 15 residues. In TCRdb, the PCR reads were re-called with MiXCR into one record per CDR3 protein. The table lists about 510,000 distinct CDR3 sequences, roughly a fifth of them singletons. The chain has TRBV9 and TRBJ2-1; D is unclear. The origin of this receptor is a human donor in good health. Some libraries in this study had Jurkat cell RNA spiked in. The sample comprised naive CD8+ T cells from blood, with Jurkat cell RNA spiked in. Indicated subset: FACS-sorted CD8+CD4-CCR7+CD45RA+ naive T cells. CDR3 sequence: CASSVKVSSYNEQFF. The CDR3 DNA reads as TGTGCCAGCAGCGTAAAGGTGAGCTCCTACAATGAGCAGTTCTTC.